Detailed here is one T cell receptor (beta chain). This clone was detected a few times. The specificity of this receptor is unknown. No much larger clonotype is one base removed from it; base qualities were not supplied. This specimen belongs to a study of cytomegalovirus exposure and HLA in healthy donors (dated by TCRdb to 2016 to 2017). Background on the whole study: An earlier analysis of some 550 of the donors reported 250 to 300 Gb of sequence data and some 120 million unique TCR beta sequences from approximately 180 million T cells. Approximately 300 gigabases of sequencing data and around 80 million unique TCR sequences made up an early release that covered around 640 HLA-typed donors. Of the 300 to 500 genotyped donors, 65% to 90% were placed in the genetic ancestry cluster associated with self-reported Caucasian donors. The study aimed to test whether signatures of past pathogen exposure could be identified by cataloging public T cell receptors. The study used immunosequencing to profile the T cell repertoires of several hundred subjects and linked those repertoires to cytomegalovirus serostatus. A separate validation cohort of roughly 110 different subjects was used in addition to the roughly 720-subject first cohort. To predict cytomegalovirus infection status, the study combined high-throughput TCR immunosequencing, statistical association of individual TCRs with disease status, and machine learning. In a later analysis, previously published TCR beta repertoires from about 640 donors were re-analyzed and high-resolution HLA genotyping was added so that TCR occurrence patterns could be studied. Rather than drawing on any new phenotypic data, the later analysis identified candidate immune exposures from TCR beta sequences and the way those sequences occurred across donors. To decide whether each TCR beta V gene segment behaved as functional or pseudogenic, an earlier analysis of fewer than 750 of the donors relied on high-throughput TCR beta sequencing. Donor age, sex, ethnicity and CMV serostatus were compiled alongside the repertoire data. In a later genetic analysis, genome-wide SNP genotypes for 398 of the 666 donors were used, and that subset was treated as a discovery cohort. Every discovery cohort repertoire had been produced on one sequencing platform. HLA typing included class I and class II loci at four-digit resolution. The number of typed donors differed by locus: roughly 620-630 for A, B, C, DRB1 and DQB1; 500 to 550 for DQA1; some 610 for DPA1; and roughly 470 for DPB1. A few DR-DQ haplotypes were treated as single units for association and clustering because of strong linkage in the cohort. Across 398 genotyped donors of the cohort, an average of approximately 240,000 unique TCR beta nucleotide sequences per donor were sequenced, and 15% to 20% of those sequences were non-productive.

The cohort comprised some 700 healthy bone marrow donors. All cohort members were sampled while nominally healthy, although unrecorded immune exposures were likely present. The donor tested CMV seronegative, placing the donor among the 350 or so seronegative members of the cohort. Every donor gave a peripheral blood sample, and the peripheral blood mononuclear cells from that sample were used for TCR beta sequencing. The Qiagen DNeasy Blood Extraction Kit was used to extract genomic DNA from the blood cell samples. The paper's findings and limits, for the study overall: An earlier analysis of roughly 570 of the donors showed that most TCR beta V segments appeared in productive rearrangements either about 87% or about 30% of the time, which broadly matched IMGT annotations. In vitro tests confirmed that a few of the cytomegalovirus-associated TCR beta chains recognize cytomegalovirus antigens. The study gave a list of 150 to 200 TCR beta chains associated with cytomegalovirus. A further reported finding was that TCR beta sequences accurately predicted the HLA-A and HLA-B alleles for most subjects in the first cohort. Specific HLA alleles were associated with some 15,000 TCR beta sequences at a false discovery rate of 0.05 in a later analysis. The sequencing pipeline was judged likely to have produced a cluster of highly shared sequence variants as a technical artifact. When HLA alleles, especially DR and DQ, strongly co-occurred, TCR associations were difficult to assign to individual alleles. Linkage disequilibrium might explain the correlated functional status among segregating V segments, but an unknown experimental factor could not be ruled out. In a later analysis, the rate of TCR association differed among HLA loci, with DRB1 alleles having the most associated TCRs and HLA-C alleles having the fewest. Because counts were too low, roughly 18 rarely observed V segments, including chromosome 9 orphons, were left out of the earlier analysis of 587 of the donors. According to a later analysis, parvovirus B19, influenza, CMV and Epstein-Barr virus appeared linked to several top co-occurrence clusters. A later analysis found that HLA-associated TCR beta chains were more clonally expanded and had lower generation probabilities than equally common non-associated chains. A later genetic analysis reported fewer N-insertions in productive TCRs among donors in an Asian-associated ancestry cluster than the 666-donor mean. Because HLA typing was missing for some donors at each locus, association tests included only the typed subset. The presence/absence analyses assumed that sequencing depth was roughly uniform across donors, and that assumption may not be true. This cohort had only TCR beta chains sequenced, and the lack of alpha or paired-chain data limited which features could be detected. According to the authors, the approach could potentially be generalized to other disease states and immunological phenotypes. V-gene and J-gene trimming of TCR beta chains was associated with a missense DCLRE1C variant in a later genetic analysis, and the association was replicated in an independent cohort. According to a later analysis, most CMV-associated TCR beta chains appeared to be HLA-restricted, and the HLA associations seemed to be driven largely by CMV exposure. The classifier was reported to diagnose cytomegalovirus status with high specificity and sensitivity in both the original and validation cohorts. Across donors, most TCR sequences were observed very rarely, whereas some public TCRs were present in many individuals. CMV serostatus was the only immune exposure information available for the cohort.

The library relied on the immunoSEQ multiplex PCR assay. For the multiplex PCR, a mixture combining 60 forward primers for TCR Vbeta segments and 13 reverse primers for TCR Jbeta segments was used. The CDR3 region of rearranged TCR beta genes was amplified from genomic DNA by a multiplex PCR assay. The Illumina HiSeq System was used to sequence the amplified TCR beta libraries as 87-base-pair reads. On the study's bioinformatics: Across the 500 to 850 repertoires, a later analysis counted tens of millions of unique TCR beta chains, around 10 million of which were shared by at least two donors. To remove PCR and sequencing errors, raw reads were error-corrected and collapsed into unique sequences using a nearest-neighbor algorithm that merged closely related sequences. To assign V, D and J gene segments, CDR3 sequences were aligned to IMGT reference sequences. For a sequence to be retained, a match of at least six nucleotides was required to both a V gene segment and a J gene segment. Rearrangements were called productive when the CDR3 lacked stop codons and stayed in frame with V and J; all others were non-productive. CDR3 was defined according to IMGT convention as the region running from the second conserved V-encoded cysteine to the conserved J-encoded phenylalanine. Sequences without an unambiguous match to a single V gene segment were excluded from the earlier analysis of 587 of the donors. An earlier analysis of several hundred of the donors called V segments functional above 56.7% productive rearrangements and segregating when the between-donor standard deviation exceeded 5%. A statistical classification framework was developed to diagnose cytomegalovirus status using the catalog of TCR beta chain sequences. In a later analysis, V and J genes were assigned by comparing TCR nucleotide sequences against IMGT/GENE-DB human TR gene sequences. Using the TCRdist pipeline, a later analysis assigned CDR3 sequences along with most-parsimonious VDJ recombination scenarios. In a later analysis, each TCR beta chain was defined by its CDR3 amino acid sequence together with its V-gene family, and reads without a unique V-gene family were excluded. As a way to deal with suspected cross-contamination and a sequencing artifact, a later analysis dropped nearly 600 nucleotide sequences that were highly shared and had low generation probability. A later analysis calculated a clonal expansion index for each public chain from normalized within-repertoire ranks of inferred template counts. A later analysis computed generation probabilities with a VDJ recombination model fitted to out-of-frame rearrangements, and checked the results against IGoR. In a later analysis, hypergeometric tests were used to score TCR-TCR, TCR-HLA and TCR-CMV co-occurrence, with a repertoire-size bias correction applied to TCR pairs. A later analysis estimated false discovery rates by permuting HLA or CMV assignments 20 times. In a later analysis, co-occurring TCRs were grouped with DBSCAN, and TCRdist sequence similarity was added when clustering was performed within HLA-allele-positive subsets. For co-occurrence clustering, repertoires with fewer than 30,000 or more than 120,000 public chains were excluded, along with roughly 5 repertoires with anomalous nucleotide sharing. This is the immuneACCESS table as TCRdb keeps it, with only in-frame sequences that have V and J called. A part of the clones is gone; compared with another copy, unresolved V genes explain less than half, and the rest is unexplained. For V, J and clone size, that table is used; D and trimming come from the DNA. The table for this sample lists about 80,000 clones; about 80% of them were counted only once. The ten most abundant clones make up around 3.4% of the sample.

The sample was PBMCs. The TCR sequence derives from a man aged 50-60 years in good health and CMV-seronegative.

The DNA is TGTGCCAGCAGCTTAACAGGGAATTACGAGCAGTACTTC. The encoded protein is CASSLTGNYEQYF. The V gene is TRBV5-4 and the J gene is TRBJ2-7; tentative D gene TRBD1, with 6 bases matching. From the germline V gene (reference sequence), CDR1 is SGHNT and CDR2 is YYREEE. CDR3 length: 13 amino acids, cysteine to phenylalanine. Solely the CDR3 DNA is kept, with 39 bases framed from the first base. V loses 2 bases, J loses 4 bases, and the germline ends lie 10 bases apart.